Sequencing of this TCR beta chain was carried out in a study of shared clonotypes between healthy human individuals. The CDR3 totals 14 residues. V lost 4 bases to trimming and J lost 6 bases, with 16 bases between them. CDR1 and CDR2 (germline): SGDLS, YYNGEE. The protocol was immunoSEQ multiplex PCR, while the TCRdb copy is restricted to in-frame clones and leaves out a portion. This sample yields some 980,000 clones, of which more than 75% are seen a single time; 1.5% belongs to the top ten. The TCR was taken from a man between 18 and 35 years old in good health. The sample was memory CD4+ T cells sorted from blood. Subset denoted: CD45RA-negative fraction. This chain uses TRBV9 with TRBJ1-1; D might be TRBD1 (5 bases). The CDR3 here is CASSPSGGFSEAFF. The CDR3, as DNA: TGTGCCAGCAGCCCCTCCGGGGGGTTCTCTGAAGCTTTCTTT.